The clone carrying this TCR beta chain was seen just once. These data are taken from a study of OX40 agonist ivuxolimab in advanced cancers. Assay used: immunoSEQ multiplex PCR; TCRdb lists only in-frame clones, some missing. This sample has more than 65,000 clones, with roughly 85% found just once. The germline CDR1 and CDR2 sequences are SGHRS and YFSETQ. CDR3 size: 15 residues. Trimming cost V 7 bases and J 0 bases; bases outside gene matches: 2. Sequenced material: CD4+ or CD8+ T cells sorted from blood, taken in a trial of the OX40 agonist ivuxolimab. The chain links TRBV5-1 to TRBJ2-2, with 11 nucleotides matching TRBD1. The TCR sequence derives from an adult with an advanced solid tumor such as melanoma, head and neck, liver or kidney cancer. CDR3 loop: CASGQGAANTGELFF. The CDR3 DNA sequence: TGCGCCAGCGGACAGGGGGCGGCGAACACCGGGGAGCTGTTTTTT.